A selection of T cell receptor beta chains follows, all from one sample in a study of blood T cell repertoires in COVID-19. Repertoires were generated with immunoSEQ multiplex PCR, while TCRdb's copy carries only in-frame clones and drops some. The data show some 64,000 clones, 75% to 80% seen once. The sample consisted of peripheral blood. These receptor sequences come from a woman aged 60-70 years with acute or convalescent COVID-19. Both conserved end residues are part of each CDR3. D genes are given only for firm matches. Expanded clones are given a class, and other clones once, few, many or no size at all.

D	V	J	size	CDR3	DNA
NA	TRBV28	TRBJ1-1	NA	CASSFQFAQEAFF	TGTGCCAGCAGTTTTCAGTTTGCACAGGAAGCTTTCTTT
TRBD2	TRBV7-2	TRBJ2-7	NA	CASSFRPGLAGQSSYEQYF	TGTGCCAGCAGCTTCCGCCCCGGACTAGCGGGGCAGAGCTCCTACGAGCAGTACTTC
NA	TRBV2	TRBJ1-2	NA	CASSERQLYGYTF	TGTGCCAGCAGTGAGAGGCAGCTCTATGGCTACACCTTC
TRBD1	TRBV6-2/TRBV6-3	TRBJ2-5	NA	CASSWRTGVQETQYF	TGTGCCAGCAGTTGGAGGACAGGGGTGCAAGAGACCCAGTACTTC
NA	TRBV3-1/TRBV3-2	TRBJ1-6	NA	CASSQGQVLIPLHF	TGTGCCAGCAGCCAAGGTCAGGTCCTCATACCCCTCCACTTT
NA	TRBV5-1	TRBJ2-7	NA	CASSFLGGAGFDEQYF	TGCGCCAGCAGCTTTTTGGGGGGGGCCGGGTTCGACGAGCAGTACTTC
TRBD1	TRBV11-2	TRBJ1-1	few	CASSSWTGGDWVEAFF	TGTGCCAGCAGCAGCTGGACAGGGGGCGATTGGGTTGAAGCTTTCTTT
NA	TRBV5-6	TRBJ2-5	NA	CASSLAGESQETQYF	TGTGCCAGCAGCTTGGCAGGGGAGAGCCAAGAGACCCAGTACTTC
NA	TRBV19	TRBJ1-3	NA	CASRDPGSSGNTIYF	TGTGCCAGTAGAGACCCGGGGAGCTCTGGAAACACCATATATTTT
NA	TRBV6-1	TRBJ1-5	NA	CASSEFGGGFSNQPQHF	TGTGCCAGCAGTGAATTCGGGGGAGGTTTTAGCAATCAGCCCCAGCATTTT
TRBD1	TRBV28	TRBJ1-4	NA	CATKEGAGKKLFF	TGTGCCACCAAGGAGGGGGCAGGGAAAAAACTGTTTTTT
TRBD1	TRBV2	TRBJ2-5	once	CASSGNRGETQYF	TGTGCCAGCAGTGGTAACAGGGGGGAGACCCAGTACTTC
TRBD2	TRBV4-1	TRBJ2-5	once	CASSQSIQAGEETQYF	TGCGCCAGCAGCCAATCCATTCAAGCGGGGGAGGAGACCCAGTACTTC
NA	TRBV4-3	TRBJ1-5	few	CASSQDLVGGQPQHF	TGCGCCAGCAGCCAAGATCTTGTAGGGGGACAGCCCCAGCATTTT
NA	TRBV5-1	TRBJ1-2	NA	CASSLVAGHGYTF	TGCGCCAGCAGTCTGGTGGCAGGCCATGGCTACACCTTC
NA	TRBV28	TRBJ1-1	NA	CASRTNTEAFF	TGTGCCAGCAGGACAAACACTGAAGCTTTCTTT
NA	TRBV6-6	TRBJ1-5	NA	CASSFPPDQPQHF	TGTGCCAGCAGTTTTCCCCCCGATCAGCCCCAGCATTTT
NA	TRBV28	TRBJ1-2	NA	CASSLPTGPYGYTF	TGTGCCAGCAGTTTACCGACAGGCCCCTATGGCTACACCTTC
TRBD2	TRBV6-5	TRBJ2-7	NA	CASSYRGLAVNEQYF	TGTGCCAGCAGTTACCGAGGACTAGCAGTTAACGAGCAGTACTTC
NA	TRBV30	TRBJ2-5	few	CAWSSQMGRNTQYF	TGTGCCTGGAGTTCCCAGATGGGGAGAAACACCCAGTACTTC
TRBD1	TRBV6-5	TRBJ1-1	NA	CASRDRAATEAFF	TGTGCCAGCAGGGACAGGGCTGCCACTGAAGCTTTCTTT
NA	TRBV15	TRBJ2-5	NA	CATSRVGETQYF	TGTGCCACCAGCAGAGTCGGTGAGACCCAGTACTTC
NA	TRBV27	TRBJ1-3	NA	CASRGGEGPFSGNTIYF	TGTGCCAGCAGAGGGGGAGAGGGGCCCTTCTCTGGAAACACCATATATTTT
TRBD1	TRBV18	TRBJ2-2	NA	CASSPSRQGAGELFF	TGTGCCAGCTCACCATCCCGACAGGGTGCCGGGGAGCTGTTTTTT
NA	TRBV21-1	TRBJ1-5	NA	CASSKVLNNQPQHF	TGTGCCAGCAGCAAAGTACTCAATAATCAGCCCCAGCATTTT
TRBD1	TRBV2	TRBJ1-1	NA	CASIQNRGAEAFF	TGTGCCAGCATTCAGAACAGGGGAGCTGAAGCTTTCTTT
NA	TRBV28	TRBJ1-5	NA	CASGGYSNQPQHF	TGTGCCAGCGGGGGCTATAGCAATCAGCCCCAGCATTTT
TRBD1	TRBV30	TRBJ1-2	NA	CAWRDRAIYTF	TGTGCCTGGAGGGACAGGGCCATCTACACCTTC
NA	TRBV4-1	TRBJ2-1	once	CASSSRGGNEQFF	TGCGCCAGCAGCAGTCGAGGGGGCAATGAGCAGTTCTTC
NA	TRBV2	TRBJ1-5	NA	CASSNGPNQPQHF	TGTGCCAGCAGTAATGGGCCTAATCAGCCCCAGCATTTT
NA	TRBV19	TRBJ1-5	NA	CASRSIPRNQPQHF	TGTGCCAGTAGGTCGATTCCCAGGAATCAGCCCCAGCATTTT
NA	TRBV3-1/TRBV3-2	TRBJ1-5	few	CASSQASGRVNQPQHF	TGTGCCAGCAGCCAAGCTTCCGGCAGGGTCAATCAGCCCCAGCATTTT
NA	TRBV7-9	TRBJ1-5	few	CASSLAGLGGQPQHF	TGTGCCAGCAGCTTAGCCGGTCTTGGCGGGCAGCCCCAGCATTTT
TRBD1	TRBV29-1	TRBJ1-2	NA	CSVPGQGGVRGYTF	TGCAGCGTTCCTGGACAGGGAGGTGTGAGGGGCTACACCTTC
TRBD1	TRBV6-1	TRBJ2-4	NA	CASSERGQGTSIQYF	TGTGCCAGCAGTGAACGTGGACAGGGGACGAGCATTCAGTACTTC
NA	TRBV12-3/TRBV12-4	TRBJ2-3	NA	CAILGGSTDTQYF	TGTGCCATCCTAGGAGGTAGCACAGATACGCAGTATTTT
NA	TRBV7-8	TRBJ1-5	NA	CASSLAREVSQPQHF	TGTGCCAGCAGCTTAGCCAGGGAGGTGAGTCAGCCCCAGCATTTT
TRBD1	TRBV5-6	TRBJ2-5	NA	CASRLPGQDQETQYF	TGTGCCAGCAGGTTGCCGGGACAGGACCAAGAGACCCAGTACTTC
NA	TRBV28	TRBJ2-1	NA	CASSLGGVPQYNEQFF	TGTGCCAGCAGTCTAGGAGGCGTTCCCCAATACAATGAGCAGTTCTTC
NA	TRBV28	TRBJ2-3	few	CASSFMDRDTQYF	TGTGCCAGCAGTTTCATGGACAGAGATACGCAGTATTTT
TRBD1	TRBV2	TRBJ1-2	NA	CASSEAGTGGGYGYTF	TGTGCCAGCAGTGAAGCTGGGACAGGGGGAGGGTATGGCTACACCTTC
TRBD2	TRBV28	TRBJ2-1	many	CASRLPRGSGTRSYNEQFF	TGTGCCAGCAGACTCCCTCGGGGTAGCGGGACTCGCTCCTACAATGAGCAGTTCTTC
TRBD1	TRBV6-2/TRBV6-3	TRBJ1-2	NA	CASSYWTGGSRNYGYTF	TGTGCCAGCAGTTACTGGACAGGGGGCTCCAGAAACTATGGCTACACCTTC
TRBD1	TRBV12-3/TRBV12-4	TRBJ2-5	NA	CASRGQGQETQYF	TGTGCCAGCAGAGGACAGGGACAAGAGACCCAGTACTTC
TRBD1	TRBV3-1/TRBV3-2	TRBJ1-5	NA	CASSQGRGRQPQHF	TGTGCCAGCAGCCAAGGGAGGGGGCGTCAGCCCCAGCATTTT
NA	TRBV19	TRBJ1-1	NA	CASTGGRTEAFF	TGTGCCAGTACAGGAGGCCGCACTGAAGCTTTCTTT
NA	TRBV10-3	TRBJ1-1	NA	CAISDQGSTEAFF	TGTGCCATCAGTGATCAGGGCTCCACTGAAGCTTTCTTT
NA	TRBV6-2/TRBV6-3	TRBJ1-5	few	CASSLRGSRPQHF	TGTGCCAGCAGCCTCAGGGGCTCGCGGCCCCAGCATTTT
NA	TRBV9	TRBJ1-4	NA	CASSVEAGGLRNEKLFF	TGTGCCAGCAGCGTAGAGGCTGGCGGACTGAGAAATGAAAAACTGTTTTTT
TRBD1	TRBV7-3	TRBJ2-1	NA	CASSVTGYEQFF	TGTGCCAGCAGCGTGACAGGGTATGAGCAGTTCTTC